The 26 T cell receptor beta chains presented below share a single source sample, sequenced in a study of CXCR3-negative and CXCR3-positive naive CD8 T cells. The authors made the TRB cDNA libraries by 5' RACE using UMI labels. TCRdb reprocessed the 5' RACE reads; each CDR3 protein has one entry and no DNA is given. The ten top clones account for around 1.8%, within a sample of 90,000 to 100,000 distinct CDR3 sequences. The specimen was naive CXCR3- CD8+ T cells from blood. The subset here: CD45RO-CCR7+CD27+CD95- naive CD8+ T cells lacking CXCR3 (TNR3-). The receptors stem from a human donor in good health. Some clones in this sample may be carry-over from other donors' samples.

The rearrangement joins TRBV29-1 to TRBJ1-2; TCRdb outputs TRBD1, but without DNA this stays unchecked. CDR1 SQVTM and CDR2 ANQGSEA come from the germline V gene. The CDR3 sequence is 15 residues long. The CDR3 spells CSVDGGARANYGYTF.

CDR3 protein: CASSPPPTGLGPPQHF. The gene calls are TRBV27 and TRBJ1-5; TCRdb proposes TRBD1, but this gene call is untestable without DNA. The germline V gene encodes CDR1 MNHEY and CDR2 SMNVEV (reference sequence). This CDR3 comprises 16 residues.

The rearrangement links TRBV13 to TRBJ2-5; TCRdb's assignment of TRBD2 cannot be checked, as there is no DNA. Germline V gene data show CDR1 as PRHDT and CDR2 as FYEKMQ (reference sequence). This CDR3 comprises 16 residues. CDR3 in amino acids: CASSPTGLAGLETQYF.

The chain couples TRBV7-9 to TRBJ2-5; checking the TCRdb D call of TRBD1 is not possible without DNA. Germline CDR1 and CDR2: SEHNR and FQNEAQ (reference sequence). The CDR3 totals 16 residues. This chain's CDR3 is CASSSRGGQYQETQYF.

The rearrangement links TRBV20-1 to TRBJ1-2; TCRdb reports TRBD1, a call that lacks DNA to check it against. The CDR3 runs to 15 residues. Germline loops: CDR1 DFQATT, CDR2 SNEGSKA (reference sequence). This chain's CDR3 is CSARDTATGNYGYTF.

The CDR3 here is CASSFPVIAGTETQYF. The chain combines TRBV28 with TRBJ2-5; TCRdb indicates TRBD2, and absent DNA this call remains unverified. The CDR3 consists of 16 residues. The germline V gene has CDR1 MDHEN and CDR2 SYDVKM.

The chain is built from TRBV7-3 and TRBJ2-7; with no DNA, the TCRdb D assignment of TRBD1 cannot be verified. In germline, CDR1 is SGHTA, CDR2 FQGTGA. CDR3 size: 17 residues. This CDR3 is CASSLTNVGGNSYEQYF.

This chain uses TRBV6-2 or TRBV6-3 with TRBJ2-7; TCRdb gives TRBD2 as the D gene, but with no DNA this cannot be confirmed. The CDR3 covers 17 residues. The germline V gene encodes CDR1 MNHEY and CDR2 SVGEGT. CDR3 in amino acids: CASRTILAGVVSYEQYF.

The V call is TRBV29-1, the J call TRBJ1-4. The CDR3 runs to 12 residues. Germline CDR1 is SQVTM and CDR2 is ANQGSEA. CDR3 protein: CSVELADEKLFF.

This rearrangement joins TRBV5-4 to TRBJ1-2; TCRdb indicates TRBD1, and absent DNA this call remains unverified. Germline CDR1 and CDR2: SGHNT and YYREEE (reference sequence). The CDR3 sequence is 14 residues long. CDR3: CASSSPPGGNGYTF.

The rearrangement links TRBV7-9 to TRBJ2-1; TCRdb returns TRBD2, unconfirmable since there is no DNA. Germline assignment: CDR1 SEHNR and CDR2 FQNEAQ (reference sequence). The CDR3 runs 15 residues. The CDR3 spells CASSLGLAGYNEQFF.

The gene calls are TRBV20-1 and TRBJ2-7. Germline CDR1 reads DFQATT; CDR2 reads SNEGSKA (reference sequence). This CDR3 is built from 13 residues. CDR3 amino acids: CSARGSGSYEQYF.

This sequence joins TRBV20-1 and TRBJ1-5; the TCRdb call, TRBD1, lacks DNA for checking. CDR1 and CDR2 from the germline V gene are DFQATT and SNEGSKA (reference sequence). The CDR3 runs to 16 residues. The CDR3 spells CSASARDSYSNQPQHF.

The chain employs TRBV23-1 and TRBJ1-1; checking the TCRdb D call of TRBD1 is not possible without DNA. TRBV23-1 falls under the ORF class, with uncertain function. The CDR3 covers 18 residues. The CDR3 reads CASSQRWTGRVPRTEAFF.

The rearrangement uses TRBV29-1 and TRBJ2-5; with no DNA, the TCRdb D assignment of TRBD1 cannot be verified. Germline CDR1 is SQVTM and CDR2 is ANQGSEA. The CDR3 contains 16 residues. The CDR3 sequence is CSVERQGRGLQETQYF.

V is TRBV20-1 and J is TRBJ2-4; TCRdb designates TRBD1, a call that cannot be tested without DNA. CDR3 length equals 15 residues. The germline gives CDR1 DFQATT, CDR2 SNEGSKA (reference sequence). CDR3 protein: CSASQGEYPKNIQYF.

This chain connects TRBV27 to TRBJ1-5; TCRdb indicates TRBD1, and absent DNA this call remains unverified. Per germline, CDR1 MNHEY and CDR2 SMNVEV (reference sequence). The CDR3 spans 15 residues. The CDR3 sequence is CASRNTGSGNQPQHF.

The rearrangement uses TRBV6-1 and TRBJ2-7; TCRdb returns TRBD1, unconfirmable since there is no DNA. CDR3 size: 13 residues. The germline gives CDR1 MNHNS, CDR2 SASEGT. The CDR3 is CATYLLQENEQYF.

CDR3 amino acids: CASSESMYRTYEQYF. This chain uses TRBV5-1 with TRBJ2-7. The CDR3 runs to 15 residues. Germline CDR1 SGHRS, CDR2 YFSETQ.

The rearrangement links TRBV9 to TRBJ2-5. Germline CDR1 SGDLS, CDR2 YYNGEE. CDR3 length: 14 residues. CDR3: CASSVGHSSETQYF.

The chain links TRBV6-6 to TRBJ2-1; TCRdb designates TRBD1, a call that cannot be tested without DNA. The CDR3 loop spans 16 amino acids. CDR1 is MNHNY and CDR2 is SVGAGI in the germline V gene (reference sequence). Here the CDR3 reads CASILGAPKGIDEQFF.

The chain couples TRBV20-1 to TRBJ2-7. Germline CDR1 is DFQATT and CDR2 is SNEGSKA (reference sequence). CDR3 length: 12 amino acids. The CDR3: CSAREVTYEQYF.

This chain joins TRBV7-2 and TRBJ2-1; TCRdb's D call of TRBD2 is untestable without DNA. The CDR3 has 15 residues. Germline V gene sequence: CDR1 SGHTA, CDR2 FQGNSA. CDR3: CASSPGLAGGNEQFF. Supplemented by reference TRBV7-2 and TRBJ2-1, the full variable domain reads GAGVSQSPSNKVTEKGKDVELRCDPISGHTALYWYRQSLGQGLEFLIYFQGNSAPDKSGLPSDRFSAERTGGSVSTLTIQRTQQEDSAVYLCASSPGLAGGNEQFFGPGTRLTVL.

V is TRBV19 and J is TRBJ2-3; TCRdb designates TRBD1, a call that cannot be tested without DNA. The CDR3 is made up of 16 amino acids. Germline V gene sequence: CDR1 LNHDA, CDR2 SQIVND (reference sequence). This CDR3 is CASSPLSGSSTDTQYF.

The chain joins TRBV5-6 to TRBJ2-7; TCRdb designates TRBD1, a call that cannot be tested without DNA. Germline V lookup: CDR1 SGHDT, CDR2 YYEEEE. The CDR3 is made up of 15 amino acids. This CDR3 is CASSGTGPDYYEQYF.

The chain has TRBV28 and TRBJ2-2; TCRdb's D call of TRBD2 is untestable without DNA. Germline V gene sequence: CDR1 MDHEN, CDR2 SYDVKM. This CDR3 comprises 16 residues. The CDR3 loop reads CASSDLTSGLTGELFF.